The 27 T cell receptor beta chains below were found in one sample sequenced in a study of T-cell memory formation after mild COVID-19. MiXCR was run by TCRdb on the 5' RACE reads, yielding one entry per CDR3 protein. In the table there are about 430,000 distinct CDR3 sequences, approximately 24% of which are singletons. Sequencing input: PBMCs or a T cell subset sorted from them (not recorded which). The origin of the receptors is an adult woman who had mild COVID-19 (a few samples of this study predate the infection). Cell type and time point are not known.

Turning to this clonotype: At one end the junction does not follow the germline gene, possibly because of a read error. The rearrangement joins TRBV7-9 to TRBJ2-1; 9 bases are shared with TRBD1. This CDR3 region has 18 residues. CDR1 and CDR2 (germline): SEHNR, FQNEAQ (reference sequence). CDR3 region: CASSLSDRGGSSDNEQFF. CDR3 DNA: TGTGCCAGCAGCTTATCGGACAGGGGCGGGAGCTCCGACAATGAGCAGTTCTTC.

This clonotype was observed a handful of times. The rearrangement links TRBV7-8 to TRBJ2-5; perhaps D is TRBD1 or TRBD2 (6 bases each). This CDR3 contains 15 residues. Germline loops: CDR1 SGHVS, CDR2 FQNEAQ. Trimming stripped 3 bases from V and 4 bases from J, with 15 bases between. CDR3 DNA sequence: TGTGCCAGCAGCTTCAGCCCTGGGGGGCGAGAGACCCAGTACTTC. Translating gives CASSFSPGGRETQYF.

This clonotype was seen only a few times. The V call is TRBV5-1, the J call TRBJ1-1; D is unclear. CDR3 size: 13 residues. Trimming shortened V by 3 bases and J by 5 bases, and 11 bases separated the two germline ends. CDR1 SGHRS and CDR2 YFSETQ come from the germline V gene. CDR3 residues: CASSWNRKTEAFF. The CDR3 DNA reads TGCGCCAGCAGCTGGAATAGAAAAACTGAAGCTTTCTTT.

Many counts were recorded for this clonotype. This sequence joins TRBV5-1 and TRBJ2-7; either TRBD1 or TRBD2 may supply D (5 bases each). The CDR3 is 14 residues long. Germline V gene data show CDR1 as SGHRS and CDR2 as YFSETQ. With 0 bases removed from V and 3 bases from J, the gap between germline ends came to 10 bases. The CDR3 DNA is TGCGCCAGCAGCTTGGGTGGGGGAATCTACGAGCAGTACTTC. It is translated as CASSLGGGIYEQYF.

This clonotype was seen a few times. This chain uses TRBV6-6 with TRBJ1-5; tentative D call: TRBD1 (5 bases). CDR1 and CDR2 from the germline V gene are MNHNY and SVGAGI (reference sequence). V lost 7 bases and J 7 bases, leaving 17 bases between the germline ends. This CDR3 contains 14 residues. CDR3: CASTRGGERQPQHF. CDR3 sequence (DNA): TGTGCCAGCACTCGAGGAGGGGAGAGGCAGCCCCAGCATTTT.

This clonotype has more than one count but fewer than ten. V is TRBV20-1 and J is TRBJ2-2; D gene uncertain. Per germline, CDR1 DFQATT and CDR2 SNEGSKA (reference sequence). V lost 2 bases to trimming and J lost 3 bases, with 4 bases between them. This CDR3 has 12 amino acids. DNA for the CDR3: TGCAGTGCTAGAATTTACACCGGGGAGCTGTTTTTT. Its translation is CSARIYTGELFF.

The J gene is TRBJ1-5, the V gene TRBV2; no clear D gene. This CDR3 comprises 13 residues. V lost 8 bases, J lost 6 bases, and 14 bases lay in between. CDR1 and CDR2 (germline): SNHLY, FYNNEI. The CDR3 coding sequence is TGTGCCAGCGGTTGGTCAGGCGCTCAGCCCCAGCATTTT. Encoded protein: CASGWSGAQPQHF. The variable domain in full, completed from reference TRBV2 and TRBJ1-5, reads EPEVTQTPSHQVTQMGQEVILRCVPISNHLYFYWYRQILGQKVEFLVSFYNNEISEKSEIFDDQFSVERPDGSNFTLKIRSTKLEDSAMYFCASGWSGAQPQHFGDGTRLSIL.

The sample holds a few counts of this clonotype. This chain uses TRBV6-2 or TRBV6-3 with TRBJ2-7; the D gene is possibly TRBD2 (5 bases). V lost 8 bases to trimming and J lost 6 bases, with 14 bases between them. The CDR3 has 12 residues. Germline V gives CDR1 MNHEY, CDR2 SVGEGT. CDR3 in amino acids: CASRDPSLEQYF. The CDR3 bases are TGTGCCAGCCGGGATCCATCCCTCGAGCAGTACTTC.

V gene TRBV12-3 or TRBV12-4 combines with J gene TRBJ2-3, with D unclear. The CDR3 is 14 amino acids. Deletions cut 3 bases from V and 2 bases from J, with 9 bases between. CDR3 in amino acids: CASSFGQLTDTQYF. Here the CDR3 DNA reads TGTGCCAGCAGTTTTGGGCAGCTCACAGATACGCAGTATTTT.

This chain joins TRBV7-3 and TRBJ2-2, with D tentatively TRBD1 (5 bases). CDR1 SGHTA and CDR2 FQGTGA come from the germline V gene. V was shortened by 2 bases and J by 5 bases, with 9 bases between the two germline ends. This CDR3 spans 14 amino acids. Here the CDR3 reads CASSLDPGTGELFF. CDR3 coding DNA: TGTGCCAGCAGCTTAGACCCAGGGACCGGGGAGCTGTTTTTT.

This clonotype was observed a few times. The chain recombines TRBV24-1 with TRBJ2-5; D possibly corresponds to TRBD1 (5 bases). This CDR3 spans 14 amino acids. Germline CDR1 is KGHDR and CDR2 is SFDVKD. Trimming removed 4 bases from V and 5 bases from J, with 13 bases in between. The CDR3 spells CATSDPTGDETQYF. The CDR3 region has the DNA TGTGCCACCAGTGACCCAACAGGAGACGAGACCCAGTACTTC.

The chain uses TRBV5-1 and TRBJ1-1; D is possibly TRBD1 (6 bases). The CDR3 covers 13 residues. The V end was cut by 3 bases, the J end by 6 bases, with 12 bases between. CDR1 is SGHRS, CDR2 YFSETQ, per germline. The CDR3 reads CASSSTGVAEAFF. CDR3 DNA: TGCGCCAGCAGCTCGACAGGTGTCGCTGAAGCTTTCTTT.

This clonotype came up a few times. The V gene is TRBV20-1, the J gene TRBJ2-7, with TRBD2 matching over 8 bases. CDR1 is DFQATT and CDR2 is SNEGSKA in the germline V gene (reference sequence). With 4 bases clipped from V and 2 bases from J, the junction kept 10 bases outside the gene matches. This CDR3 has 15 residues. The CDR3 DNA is TGCAGTGCTATAGGTATTAGCGGGAAGGCCTACGAGCAGTACTTC. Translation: CSAIGISGKAYEQYF.

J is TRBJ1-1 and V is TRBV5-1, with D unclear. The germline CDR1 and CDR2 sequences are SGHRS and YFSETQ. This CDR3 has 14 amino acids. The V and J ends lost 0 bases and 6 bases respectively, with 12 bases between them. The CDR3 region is CASSLAGGVSEAFF. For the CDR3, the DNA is TGCGCCAGCAGCTTGGCTGGAGGAGTATCTGAAGCTTTCTTT.

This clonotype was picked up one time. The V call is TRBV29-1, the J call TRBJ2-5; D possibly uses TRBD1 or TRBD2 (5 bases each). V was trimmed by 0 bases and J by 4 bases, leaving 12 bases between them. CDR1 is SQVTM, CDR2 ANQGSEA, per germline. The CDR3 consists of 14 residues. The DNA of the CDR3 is TGCAGCGTTGAAGACCATTGGGGGAGAGAGACCCAGTACTTC. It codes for CSVEDHWGRETQYF.

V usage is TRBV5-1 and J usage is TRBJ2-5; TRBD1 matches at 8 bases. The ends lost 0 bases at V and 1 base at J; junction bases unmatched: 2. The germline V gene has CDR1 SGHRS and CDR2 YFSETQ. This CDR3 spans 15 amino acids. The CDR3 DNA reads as TGCGCCAGCAGCTTGGACAGGGGGTCCCAAGAGACCCAGTACTTC. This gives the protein CASSLDRGSQETQYF.

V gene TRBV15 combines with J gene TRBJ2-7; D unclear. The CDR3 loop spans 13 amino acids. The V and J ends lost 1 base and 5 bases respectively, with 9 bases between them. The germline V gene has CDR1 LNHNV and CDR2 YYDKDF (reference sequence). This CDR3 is CATSRVIGHEQYF. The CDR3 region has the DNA TGTGCCACCAGCAGAGTAATCGGGCACGAGCAGTACTTC.

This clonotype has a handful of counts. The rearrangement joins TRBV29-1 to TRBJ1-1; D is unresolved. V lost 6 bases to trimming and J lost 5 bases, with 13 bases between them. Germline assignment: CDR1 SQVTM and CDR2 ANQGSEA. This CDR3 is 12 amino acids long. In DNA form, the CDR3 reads TGCAGCGTCAAAAGAGGTATAACTGAAGCTTTCTTT. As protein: CSVKRGITEAFF.

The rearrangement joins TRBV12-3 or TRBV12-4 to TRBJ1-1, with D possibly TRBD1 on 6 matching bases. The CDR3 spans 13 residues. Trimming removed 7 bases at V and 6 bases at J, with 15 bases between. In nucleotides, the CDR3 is TGTGCCAGCACCGCGGACAGAAACGCTGAAGCTTTCTTT. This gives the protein CASTADRNAEAFF.

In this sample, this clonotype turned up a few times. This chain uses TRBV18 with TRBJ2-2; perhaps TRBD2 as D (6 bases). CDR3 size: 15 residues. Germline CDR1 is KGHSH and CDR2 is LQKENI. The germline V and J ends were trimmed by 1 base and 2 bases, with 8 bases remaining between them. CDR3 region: CASSPQGTNTGELFF. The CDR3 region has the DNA TGTGCCAGCTCACCACAGGGGACTAACACCGGGGAGCTGTTTTTT.

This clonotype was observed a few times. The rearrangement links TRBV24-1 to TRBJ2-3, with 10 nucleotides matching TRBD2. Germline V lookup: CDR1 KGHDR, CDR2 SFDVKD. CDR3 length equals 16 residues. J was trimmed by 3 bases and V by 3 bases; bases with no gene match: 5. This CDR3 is CATSDIAGGGTDTQYF. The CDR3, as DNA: TGTGCCACCAGTGATATAGCGGGAGGAGGGACAGATACGCAGTATTTT.

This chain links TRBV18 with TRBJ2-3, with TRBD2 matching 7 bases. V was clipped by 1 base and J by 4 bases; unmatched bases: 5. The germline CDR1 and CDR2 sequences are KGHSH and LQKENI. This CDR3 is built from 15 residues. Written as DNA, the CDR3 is TGTGCCAGCTCACCACTGGAGGGAGGGGCAGATACGCAGTATTTT. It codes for CASSPLEGGADTQYF.

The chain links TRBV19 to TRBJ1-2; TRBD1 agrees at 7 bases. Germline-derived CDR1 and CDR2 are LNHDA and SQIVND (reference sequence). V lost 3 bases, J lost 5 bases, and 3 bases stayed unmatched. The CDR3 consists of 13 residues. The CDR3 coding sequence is TGTGCCAGTAGTATCCAGGGGGAGTATGGCTACACCTTC. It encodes CASSIQGEYGYTF.

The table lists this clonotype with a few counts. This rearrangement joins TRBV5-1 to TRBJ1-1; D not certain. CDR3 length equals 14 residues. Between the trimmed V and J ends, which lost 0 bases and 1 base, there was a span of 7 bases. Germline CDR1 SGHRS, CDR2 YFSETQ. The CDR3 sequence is CASSLDSTNTEAFF. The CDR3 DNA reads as TGCGCCAGCAGCTTGGACAGTACGAACACTGAAGCTTTCTTT.

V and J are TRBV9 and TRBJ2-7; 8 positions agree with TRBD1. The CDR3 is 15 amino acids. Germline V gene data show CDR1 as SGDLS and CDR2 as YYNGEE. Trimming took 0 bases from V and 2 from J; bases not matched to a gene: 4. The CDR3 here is CASSVGPDRAYEQYF. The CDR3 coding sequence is TGTGCCAGCAGCGTAGGTCCGGACAGGGCCTACGAGCAGTACTTC.

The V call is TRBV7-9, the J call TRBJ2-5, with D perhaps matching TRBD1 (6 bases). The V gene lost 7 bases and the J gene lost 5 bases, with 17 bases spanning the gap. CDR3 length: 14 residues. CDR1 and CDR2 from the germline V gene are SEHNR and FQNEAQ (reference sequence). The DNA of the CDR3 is TGTGCCAGCACCTTGACAGGCCCGACGGAGACCCAGTACTTC. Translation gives CASTLTGPTETQYF. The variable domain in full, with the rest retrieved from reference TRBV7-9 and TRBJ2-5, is DTGVSQNPRHKITKRGQNVTFRCDPISEHNRLYWYRQTLGQGPEFLTYFQNEAQLEKSRLLSDRFSAERPKGSFSTLEIQRTEQGDSAMYLCASTLTGPTETQYFGPGTRLLVL.

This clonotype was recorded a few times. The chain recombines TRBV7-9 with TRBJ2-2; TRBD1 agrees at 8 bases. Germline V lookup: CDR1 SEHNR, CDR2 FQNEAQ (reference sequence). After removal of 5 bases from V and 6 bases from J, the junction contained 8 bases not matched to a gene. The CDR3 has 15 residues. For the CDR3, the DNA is TGTGCCAGCAGCCATCCTGGACAGGGTCCCGGGGAGCTGTTTTTT. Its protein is CASSHPGQGPGELFF. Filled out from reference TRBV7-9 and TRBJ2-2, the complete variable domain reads DTGVSQNPRHKITKRGQNVTFRCDPISEHNRLYWYRQTLGQGPEFLTYFQNEAQLEKSRLLSDRFSAERPKGSFSTLEIQRTEQGDSAMYLCASSHPGQGPGELFFGEGSRLTVL.